The T cell receptor beta chain described here comes from a study of OX40 agonist ivuxolimab in advanced cancers. Study at large: Patients in the trial were receiving intravenous ivuxolimab every 2 weeks, at doses of 0.01 to 10 mg/kg. Partial responses were recorded for three patients, including one with hepatocellular carcinoma and two with cutaneous melanoma. Study observations and caveats: CD8+ T cells (on average) carried more expanded clones than CD4+ T cells.

Trimming took off 2 bases at V and 6 bases at J, with 10 bases between the two ends. The CDR3 consists of 13 residues. Looked up from germline, CDR1 is WSHSY and CDR2 is SAAADI. Autoimmune disease history or systemic immunosuppression barred patients. The table came from immunoSEQ multiplex PCR; TCRdb's copy has only in-frame clones and leaves some out. The table includes about 60,000 clones, around nine tenths detected once. To note about this clone: Its cognate antigen is unknown.

The clonotype was recovered from an adult with an advanced solid tumor such as melanoma, head and neck, liver or kidney cancer. The specimen comprised CD4+ or CD8+ T cells sorted from blood, sampled in a trial of the OX40 agonist ivuxolimab. The chain joins TRBV10-2 to TRBJ1-2, with D perhaps TRBD1 (6 bases). The CDR3 here is CASSENREDGYTF. In nucleotides, the CDR3 is TGCGCCAGCAGTGAGAACAGGGAAGATGGCTACACCTTC.